Listed below are T cell receptor beta chains from one sample, sequenced in a study of cytomegalovirus exposure and HLA in healthy donors. The method was immunoSEQ multiplex PCR; TCRdb's version includes in-frame clones alone and lacks a portion of them. Of approximately 100,000 clones in the sample, approximately 89% are singletons; the top ten hold 3.5% to 5%. Sequenced sample: PBMCs. These receptor sequences come from a man between 25 and 39 years old in good health and CMV-seronegative. Both conserved end residues are part of each CDR3. The D gene is left open where the match is weak. Not every row has a clone size; where given, it reads once, few, many or a size class.

v_call	j_call	clone_size	d_call	cdr3_nt	cdr3_aa
TRBV7-3	TRBJ1-1	NA	NA	TGTGCCAGCAGCCTACAGAGGAACACTGAAGCTTTCTTT	CASSLQRNTEAFF
TRBV6-4	TRBJ2-3	NA	NA	TGTGCCAGCAGTGAAGGCGGCGGCCCAGATACGCAGTATTTT	CASSEGGGPDTQYF
TRBV2	TRBJ1-5	NA	NA	TGTGCCAGCAGTGGGTCAGGGATTCAGCCCCAGCATTTT	CASSGSGIQPQHF
TRBV30	TRBJ2-3	NA	NA	TGTGCCTGGAGTGTACACGGGACAGATACGCAGTATTTT	CAWSVHGTDTQYF
TRBV7-9	TRBJ2-5	NA	NA	TGTGCCAGCAGCTTAGCGGACATGCTTCAGGAGACCCAGTACTTC	CASSLADMLQETQYF
TRBV7-2	TRBJ1-1	NA	NA	TGTGCCAGCAGCCCCCGGGCGGGGCCCTTTCAAGCTTTCTTT	CASSPRAGPFQAFF
TRBV16	TRBJ2-3	NA	NA	TGTGCCAGCAGCCAACAGTCAGCAGATACGCAGTATTTT	CASSQQSADTQYF
TRBV11-2	TRBJ2-5	NA	NA	TGTGCCAGCAGCTTAGGGGTTGTGAGGCTGGGAGAGACCCAGTACTTC	CASSLGVVRLGETQYF
TRBV5-6	TRBJ1-2	NA	TRBD1	TGTGCCAGCAGCTCCGTCCGGGACAGGGGGACCTATGGCTACACCTTC	CASSSVRDRGTYGYTF
TRBV4-3	TRBJ2-7	NA	NA	TGCGCCAGCAGCCAAGAGGTAGAATTCCACGAGCAGTACTTC	CASSQEVEFHEQYF
TRBV5-6	TRBJ2-7	NA	TRBD2	TGTGCCAGCAGCTTGGAAGCGGGAGGGTACGAATACGAGCAGTACTTC	CASSLEAGGYEYEQYF
TRBV7-2	TRBJ2-7	NA	TRBD1	TGTGCCAGCAGCCCGGACAGGGGCCGTTACTACGAGCAGTACTTC	CASSPDRGRYYEQYF
TRBV5-1	TRBJ2-2	NA	NA	TGCGCCAGCAGCTTGGGCAGGGGGGTTGACACCGGGGAGCTGTTTTTT	CASSLGRGVDTGELFF
TRBV30	TRBJ1-2	NA	TRBD1	TGTGCCTGGAGTATTCAGACCGGGACAGGGGTACTCTATGGCTACACCTTC	CAWSIQTGTGVLYGYTF
TRBV29-1	TRBJ2-7	NA	NA	TGCAGCGTTGGGCGGGGGCGGGGAATCTACGAGCAGTACTTC	CSVGRGRGIYEQYF
TRBV5-6	TRBJ2-4	few	NA	TGTGCCAGCAGCTTGGGGGGAAGGACAGACAAGTACTTC	CASSLGGRTDKYF
TRBV30	TRBJ1-1	NA	NA	TGTGCCCGTCATTCCGAGGGTCTTGAAGCTTTCTTT	CARHSEGLEAFF
TRBV6-5	TRBJ2-7	few	TRBD2	TGTGCCAGCAGTTACTCGAGCGGGAGCTCCTACGAGCAGTACTTC	CASSYSSGSSYEQYF
TRBV6-5	TRBJ2-5	NA	TRBD2	TGTGCCAGCAGCCCCGAGACTAGCGGGGGAGAGACCCAGTACTTC	CASSPETSGGETQYF
TRBV7-9	TRBJ1-4	NA	NA	TGTGCCAGCAGCCCCTCGAACAGGGCGGAAAAACTGTTTTTT	CASSPSNRAEKLFF
TRBV5-4	TRBJ2-2	NA	TRBD2	TGTGCCAGCAGCCGGGGGGTGGAAATCACCGGGGAGCTGTTTTTT	CASSRGVEITGELFF
TRBV28	TRBJ1-2	NA	TRBD1	TGTGCCAGCAGTTCACAGGGGTGGGACTATGGCTACACCTTC	CASSSQGWDYGYTF
TRBV2	TRBJ1-4	NA	TRBD1	TGTGCCAGCACCCTGACAGGGACGGTGGAAAAACTGTTTTTT	CASTLTGTVEKLFF
TRBV11-2	TRBJ1-2	few	NA	TGTGCCAGCAGCTTAGAATCAGGAGGGAACTATGGCTACACCTTC	CASSLESGGNYGYTF
TRBV2	TRBJ2-5	NA	NA	TGTGCCAGCAGCTTCCCGGGAATAGAGACCCAGTACTTC	CASSFPGIETQYF
TRBV5-8	TRBJ1-2	NA	NA	TGTGCCAGCAGCCGGAGACAGACCCACTATGGCTACACCTTC	CASSRRQTHYGYTF
TRBV28	TRBJ2-3	NA	TRBD2	TGTGCCAGCAGTTGGACTAGCGGGAGCACAGATACGCAGTATTTT	CASSWTSGSTDTQYF
TRBV7-5	TRBJ1-3	NA	NA	TGTGTCAGAAGCTTACTATCGGACAGGGAATACTCTGGAAACACCATATATTTT	CVRSLLSDREYSGNTIYF
TRBV2	TRBJ1-4	NA	TRBD1	TGTGCCAGCAGCGGGGAGACAGGGAATAATGAAAAACTGTTTTTT	CASSGETGNNEKLFF
TRBV5-4	TRBJ2-7	NA	TRBD2	TGTGCCAGCAGCCCGGGACTAAAAAGCTCCTACGAGCAGTACTTC	CASSPGLKSSYEQYF
TRBV6-5	TRBJ1-6	NA	NA	TGTGCCAGCAGCGCAACCGTCAGGAATTCACCCCTCCACTTT	CASSATVRNSPLHF
TRBV19	TRBJ1-2	NA	NA	TGTGCCAGTAGTACCCGGGACACCTATGGCTACACCTTC	CASSTRDTYGYTF
TRBV7-2	TRBJ2-1	NA	TRBD1	TGTGCCAGCAGCCGCGGACAGGGGTCCTACAATGAGCAGTTCTTC	CASSRGQGSYNEQFF
TRBV20-1	TRBJ1-2	NA	NA	TGCAGTGCGCGGGGTACCTATGGCTACACCTTC	CSARGTYGYTF
TRBV13	TRBJ2-2	NA	NA	TGTGCCAGCAGCTTTTGGGCCTACACCGGGGAGCTGTTTTTT	CASSFWAYTGELFF
TRBV28	TRBJ2-7	NA	TRBD2	TGTGCCACCACCCCCGCGGGGGTTAGTCGCTACGAGCAGTACTTC	CATTPAGVSRYEQYF
TRBV2	TRBJ2-7	NA	NA	TGTGCCAGCAACCCGTATTTTAGCTACGAGCAGTACTTC	CASNPYFSYEQYF
TRBV4-1	TRBJ2-5	NA	TRBD1	TGCGCCAGCAGCCACCTCCGGACAGGGGTGGAGACCCAGTACTTC	CASSHLRTGVETQYF
TRBV10-3	TRBJ1-1	NA	NA	TGTGCCATCAGTGAGCGGTATACTGAAGCTTTCTTT	CAISERYTEAFF
TRBV2	TRBJ2-1	NA	TRBD2	TGTGCCAGCAGAGACACTAGCGGCTCCTACAATGAGCAGTTCTTC	CASRDTSGSYNEQFF
TRBV30	TRBJ2-3	NA	TRBD1	TGTGCCTGGAGTGTACGAGGACAGGGAACAGATACGCAGTATTTT	CAWSVRGQGTDTQYF
TRBV28	TRBJ2-1	NA	NA	TGTGCCAGCAGCCCTTGGGCCCTTACCTCCTACAATGAGCAGTTCTTC	CASSPWALTSYNEQFF
TRBV7-2	TRBJ2-2	NA	NA	TGTGCCAGCAGCTTAGGGACAGTGAACACCGGGGAGCTGTTTTTT	CASSLGTVNTGELFF
TRBV6-5	TRBJ1-1	NA	NA	TGTGCCAGCAGGGAGGGCTTGGGGAAAGCTTTCTTT	CASREGLGKAFF
TRBV4-2	TRBJ2-7	NA	TRBD2	TGTGCCAGCAGCCAAGATCGATTAGCGGGTAGCGGGAGGGCCTACGAGCAGTACTTC	CASSQDRLAGSGRAYEQYF
TRBV5-4	TRBJ2-7	NA	TRBD1	TGTGCCAGCAGCCCGAGACAGGGGGTGTACGAGCAGTACTTC	CASSPRQGVYEQYF
TRBV29-1	TRBJ2-7	NA	NA	TGCAGCGTTGAAGATCCCATCTCCTACGAGCAGTACTTC	CSVEDPISYEQYF
TRBV27	TRBJ1-1	NA	NA	TGTGCCAGCAGTTTATCAATGTCCTCCTTGGCTTTCTTT	CASSLSMSSLAFF
TRBV5-6	TRBJ1-6	NA	TRBD1	TGTGCCAGCAGCTCCCTTGACAGGGGGGATTCACCCCTCCACTTT	CASSSLDRGDSPLHF
TRBV19	TRBJ1-1	NA	TRBD1	TGTGCCAGTAGTAATCACGCGGACAGGGAGGTTTTCACTGAAGCTTTCTTT	CASSNHADREVFTEAFF
TRBV6-4	TRBJ1-1	NA	NA	TGTGCCAGCGCGGCAACCGCGAACACTGAAGCTTTCTTT	CASAATANTEAFF
TRBV27	TRBJ2-7	NA	TRBD1	TGTGCCAGCAGTCTTCTCCGGGACAGGGTGAACGAGCAGTACTTC	CASSLLRDRVNEQYF
TRBV7-6	TRBJ2-7	NA	TRBD2	TGTGCCAGCAGCCCCTATCCGGGGGGTGAGCTGGGGTACGAGCAGTACTTC	CASSPYPGGELGYEQYF